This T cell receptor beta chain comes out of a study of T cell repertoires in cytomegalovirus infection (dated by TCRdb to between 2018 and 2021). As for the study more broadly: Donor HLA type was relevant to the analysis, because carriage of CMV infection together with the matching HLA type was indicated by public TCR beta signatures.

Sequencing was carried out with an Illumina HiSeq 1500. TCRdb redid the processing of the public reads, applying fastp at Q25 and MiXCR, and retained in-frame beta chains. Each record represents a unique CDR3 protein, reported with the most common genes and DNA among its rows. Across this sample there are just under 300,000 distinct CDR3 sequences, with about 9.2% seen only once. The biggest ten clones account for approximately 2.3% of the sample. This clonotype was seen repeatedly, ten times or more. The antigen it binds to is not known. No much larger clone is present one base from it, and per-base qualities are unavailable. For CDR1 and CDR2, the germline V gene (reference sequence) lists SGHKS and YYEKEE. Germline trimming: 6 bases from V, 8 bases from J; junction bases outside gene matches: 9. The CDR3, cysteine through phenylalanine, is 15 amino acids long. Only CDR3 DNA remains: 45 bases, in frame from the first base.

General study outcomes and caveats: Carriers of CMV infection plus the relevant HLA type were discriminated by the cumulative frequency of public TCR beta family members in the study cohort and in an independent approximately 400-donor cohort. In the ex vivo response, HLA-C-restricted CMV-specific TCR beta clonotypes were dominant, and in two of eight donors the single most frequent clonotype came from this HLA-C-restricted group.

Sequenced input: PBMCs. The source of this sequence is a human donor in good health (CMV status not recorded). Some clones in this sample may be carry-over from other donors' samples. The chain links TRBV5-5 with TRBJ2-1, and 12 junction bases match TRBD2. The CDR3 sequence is CASNLLAGGQHEQFF. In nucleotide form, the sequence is TGTGCCAGCAATTTACTAGCGGGGGGCCAGCATGAGCAGTTCTTC.